These 3 T cell receptor beta chains came from one sample sequenced in a study of OX40 agonist ivuxolimab in advanced cancers. Some clones are missing from TCRdb's copy, which holds only in-frame ones; the method was immunoSEQ multiplex PCR. This sample has tens of thousands of clones, with 80% to 90% found just once. Here the sequenced sample was CD4+ or CD8+ T cells sorted from blood, taken in a trial of the OX40 agonist ivuxolimab. The receptors here all came from an adult with an advanced solid tumor such as melanoma, head and neck, liver or kidney cancer.

The chain couples TRBV13 to TRBJ2-3; the D is unclear. Trimming left V 4 bases short and J 0 bases short, with 11 bases between. Per germline, CDR1 PRHDT and CDR2 FYEKMQ (reference sequence). This CDR3 spans 15 amino acids. The CDR3 protein is CASSSKLASTDTQYF. In DNA, the CDR3 is TGTGCCAGCAGCTCTAAATTAGCTAGCACAGATACGCAGTATTTT.

This clone was found once. The chain joins TRBV5-1 to TRBJ2-3; TRBD2 aligns across 10 bases. The CDR3 covers 15 residues. Germline V gene lookup returns CDR1 SGHRS and CDR2 YFSETQ. The J segment lost 2 bases and the V segment lost 4 bases, leaving 4 bases of the junction unmatched. DNA of the CDR3: TGCGCCAGCAGCCTAGCGGGGGCCCACACAGATACGCAGTATTTT. Translation gives CASSLAGAHTDTQYF.

V gene TRBV4-2 combines with J gene TRBJ1-6; D is ambiguous. The CDR3 is made up of 13 amino acids. Germline V gene data show CDR1 as LGHNA and CDR2 as YNFKEQ. V gave up 0 bases and J gave up 7 bases, with 4 bases separating them. CDR3 protein: CASSQEGNSPLHF. The DNA for the CDR3 is TGTGCCAGCAGCCAAGAGGGGAATTCACCCCTCCACTTT.